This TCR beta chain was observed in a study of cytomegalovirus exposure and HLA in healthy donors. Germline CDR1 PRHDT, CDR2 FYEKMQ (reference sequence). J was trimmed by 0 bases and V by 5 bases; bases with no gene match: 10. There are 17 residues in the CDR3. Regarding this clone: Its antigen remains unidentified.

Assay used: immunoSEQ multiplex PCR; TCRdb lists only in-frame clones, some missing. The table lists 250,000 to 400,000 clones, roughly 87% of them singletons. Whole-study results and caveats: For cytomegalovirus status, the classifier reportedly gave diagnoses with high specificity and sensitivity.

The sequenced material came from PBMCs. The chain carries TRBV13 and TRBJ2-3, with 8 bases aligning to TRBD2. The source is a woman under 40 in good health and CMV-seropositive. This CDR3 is CASSPDALADSTDTQYF. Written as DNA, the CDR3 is TGTGCCAGCAGCCCGGACGCACTAGCGGACAGCACAGATACGCAGTATTTT.